These T cell receptor beta chains were read from a single sample in a study of shared clonotypes between healthy human individuals. Generated by immunoSEQ multiplex PCR, the TCRdb table keeps only in-frame clones and is missing some. Altogether about 650,000 clones are present, over 95% being singletons, with the ten largest covering 0.095% to 0.12%. Sequenced sample: naive CD8+ T cells sorted from blood. These receptors were collected from a woman aged 25-40 years in good health. Each CDR3 is given with its conserved first and last residue. The D gene is left open where the match is weak. Expanded clones get a size class; other rows say once, few or many, or leave the size out.

TRBJ2-5 - - TRBV27 CASKGQMSTQQYF TGTGCCAGCAAGGGACAAATGTCTACGCAGCAGTACTTC
TRBJ1-1 once - TRBV11-2 CASSLIAGGAGSRDTEAFF TGTGCCAGCAGCTTAATCGCTGGGGGGGCGGGCTCGCGGGACACTGAAGCTTTCTTT
TRBJ1-1 few TRBD1 TRBV6-6 CASSYQGDTEAFF TGTGCCAGCAGTTACCAGGGGGACACTGAAGCTTTCTTT
TRBJ1-1 few - TRBV28 CASRTEYTEAFF TGTGCCAGCAGGACAGAATACACTGAAGCTTTCTTT
TRBJ2-7 - - TRBV16 CASSLIFYEQYF TGTGCCAGCAGCCTAATATTCTACGAGCAGTACTTC
TRBJ2-7 - TRBD2 TRBV27 CASSLSSGTSGKLIRLNF TGTGCCAGCAGTTTATCTTCCGGGACTAGCGGGAAATTGATTCGATTGAACTTC
TRBJ1-3 few - TRBV10-1 CASSDRSNSGNTIYF TGCGCCAGCAGCGACAGGAGCAACTCTGGAAACACCATATATTTT
TRBJ2-2 - - TRBV7-9 CASSLPLELFF TGTGCCAGCAGCCTGCCGTTGGAGCTGTTTTTT
TRBJ2-7 once TRBD2 TRBV6-5 CASTSGSYEQYF TGTGCCAGCACTAGCGGGTCCTACGAGCAGTACTTC
TRBJ1-5 - - TRBV10-2 CASSETAGNQPQHF TGCGCCAGCAGTGAGACAGCCGGCAATCAGCCCCAGCATTTT
TRBJ2-7 - - TRBV9 CASSVGGGNEQYF TGTGCCAGCAGCGTCGGAGGAGGAAACGAGCAGTACTTC
TRBJ2-3 - - TRBV6-5 CASLGTDTQYF TGTGCCAGCTTGGGGACAGATACGCAGTATTTT
TRBJ2-7 - TRBD2 TRBV5-1 CASRNRSGVAYEQYF TGCGCCAGCAGAAATAGGAGCGGGGTGGCCTACGAGCAGTACTTC
TRBJ2-1 - - TRBV9 CASSPRGAEQFF TGTGCCAGCAGCCCCCGCGGGGCTGAGCAGTTCTTC
TRBJ1-5 - - TRBV2 CASSERSGRNQPQHF TGTGCCAGCAGTGAACGTTCAGGGCGCAATCAGCCCCAGCATTTT
TRBJ2-7 - - TRBV6-5 CASREAPTYEQYF TGTGCCAGCAGGGAAGCGCCAACCTACGAGCAGTACTTC
TRBJ1-4 - TRBD1 TRBV13 CASSLSNRGEKLFF TGTGCCAGCAGCTTGTCCAACAGGGGGGAAAAACTGTTTTTT
TRBJ1-5 - TRBD1 TRBV7-9 CASSLGQGWQPQHF TGTGCCAGCAGCCTAGGACAGGGTTGGCAGCCCCAGCATTTT
TRBJ2-7 - TRBD2 TRBV27 CASSPTSGRSYEQYF TGTGCCAGCAGTCCGACTAGCGGGAGGTCCTACGAGCAGTACTTC
TRBJ2-7 - - TRBV11-2 CASSLGGSYEQYF TGTGCCAGCAGCTTAGGCGGTAGCTACGAGCAGTACTTC
TRBJ2-7 - - TRBV7-8 CASSLALGAYEQYF TGTGCCAGCAGCTTAGCTCTCGGGGCCTACGAGCAGTACTTC
TRBJ2-5 - - TRBV1 CTSSQGAGGPPETQYF TGCACCAGCAGCCAAGGGGCGGGAGGGCCCCCAGAGACCCAGTACTTC
TRBJ2-5 - - TRBV5-1 CASSLERQGIRETQYF TGCGCCAGCAGCTTGGAACGGCAGGGGATACGAGAGACCCAGTACTTC
TRBJ2-6 - - TRBV6-7 CASSVQRRLQSRANVLTF TGTGCCAGCAGTGTTCAAAGGCGTTTACAAAGTCGGGCCAACGTCCTGACTTTC
TRBJ1-4 - - TRBV5-5 CASSPFEWMNEKLFF TGTGCCAGCAGCCCCTTTGAGTGGATGAATGAAAAACTGTTTTTT
TRBJ2-7 - TRBD1 TRBV19 CASSRALGQVFSYEQYF TGTGCCAGTAGTAGAGCCTTAGGACAGGTCTTCTCCTACGAGCAGTACTTC
TRBJ2-7 - TRBD2 TRBV7-8 CASSLASSGRTHYEQYF TGTGCCAGCAGCTTAGCCTCTAGCGGGAGGACCCATTACGAGCAGTACTTC
TRBJ2-3 - - TRBV10-2 CASSDTGTTPRGDTQYF TGCGCCAGCAGTGACACCGGCACTACTCCTCGGGGGGATACGCAGTATTTT
TRBJ1-2 - TRBD1 TRBV28 CASSDTGAGYTF TGTGCCAGCAGTGACACAGGGGCTGGCTACACCTTC
TRBJ1-6 - - TRBV11-3 CASSLFYRESSYNSPLHF TGTGCCAGCAGCTTATTCTATCGGGAAAGCTCCTATAATTCACCCCTCCACTTT
TRBJ2-2 - TRBD2 TRBV7-9 CASSFLLAVGELFF TGTGCCAGCAGCTTTCTCCTAGCGGTCGGGGAGCTGTTTTTT
TRBJ2-5 - TRBD2 TRBV5-4 CASSPGLAGVRETQYF TGTGCCAGCAGCCCGGGACTAGCGGGAGTCAGAGAGACCCAGTACTTC
TRBJ1-5 - - TRBV4-1 CASSQALGGMDQPQHF TGCGCCAGCAGCCAAGCCTTGGGGGGGATGGATCAGCCCCAGCATTTT
TRBJ2-5 - - TRBV4-1 CASSQDARETQYF TGCGCCAGCAGCCAAGACGCCCGGGAGACCCAGTACTTC
TRBJ1-1 - - TRBV14 CASSQADSMNTEAFF TGTGCCAGCAGCCAGGCGGACAGCATGAACACTGAAGCTTTCTTT
TRBJ1-2 - - TRBV27 CATRQNYGYTF TGTGCCACTCGACAGAACTATGGCTACACCTTC
TRBJ2-1 - - TRBV9 CASGPPLGGNEQFF TGTGCCAGCGGCCCACCTTTAGGAGGCAATGAGCAGTTCTTC
TRBJ2-2 - - TRBV27 CASSPSGNTGELFF TGTGCCAGCAGTCCATCGGGGAACACCGGGGAGCTGTTTTTT
TRBJ1-1 - TRBD1 TRBV5-6 CASSVDREKAFF TGTGCCAGCAGCGTCGACAGGGAAAAAGCTTTCTTT
TRBJ2-1 - TRBD2 TRBV7-6 CASSLAGSRERVNEQFF TGTGCCAGCAGCTTAGCGGGTTCGCGGGAGCGGGTCAATGAGCAGTTCTTC
TRBJ2-1 - - TRBV28 CASRFYNEQFF TGTGCCAGCAGATTTTACAATGAGCAGTTCTTC
TRBJ2-7 - - TRBV27 CASSTQAPGTASYEQYF TGTGCCAGCAGTACCCAGGCACCCGGGACGGCCTCCTACGAGCAGTACTTC
TRBJ2-1 - TRBD1 TRBV27 CASSLSPRQGWSLNEQFF TGTGCCAGCAGTTTATCCCCTAGACAGGGATGGAGTTTGAATGAGCAGTTCTTC
TRBJ2-3 - - TRBV10-3 CAITEGTPTRTDTQYF TGTGCCATCACCGAGGGGACGCCTACCCGCACAGATACGCAGTATTTT
TRBJ2-7 - TRBD1 TRBV5-6 CASSLTGGARYEQYF TGTGCCAGCAGCTTGACAGGGGGCGCGAGATACGAGCAGTACTTC
TRBJ1-3 - TRBD1 TRBV7-6 CASSLEIGQGNAGNTIYF TGTGCCAGCAGCTTAGAAATTGGACAGGGTAACGCTGGAAACACCATATATTTT
TRBJ2-7 - - TRBV7-9 CASSLEGLGTYEQYF TGTGCCAGCAGCTTAGAGGGACTCGGTACCTACGAGCAGTACTTC
TRBJ2-1 - - TRBV6-5 CASSNYNEQFF TGTGCCAGCAGTAACTACAATGAGCAGTTCTTC
TRBJ2-7 once - TRBV25-1 CASSGPLGPYEQYF TGTGCCAGCAGTGGCCCCCTAGGGCCCTACGAGCAGTACTTC
TRBJ2-1 once TRBD1 TRBV19 CASSMGTGDWDEQFF TGTGCCAGTAGTATGGGGACAGGGGATTGGGATGAGCAGTTCTTC
TRBJ1-5 - - TRBV27 CASAAGTDQPQHF TGTGCCAGCGCCGCCGGAACTGATCAGCCCCAGCATTTT
TRBJ1-2 - - TRBV27 CASSSHQDYYGYTF TGTGCCAGCAGTTCGCACCAAGATTACTATGGCTACACCTTC
TRBJ2-7 - - TRBV5-4 CASSLAQGGAYEQYF TGTGCCAGCAGCTTGGCCCAGGGGGGGGCCTACGAGCAGTACTTC
TRBJ1-4 - TRBD1 TRBV25-1 CASSAAGGAEKLFF TGTGCCAGCAGTGCAGCAGGGGGCGCGGAAAAACTGTTTTTT
TRBJ1-4 - TRBD1 TRBV27 CASSTGGTGWNEKLFF TGTGCCAGCAGTACCGGAGGGACAGGGTGGAATGAAAAACTGTTTTTT
TRBJ1-2 - - TRBV27 CASSFSRNHGYTF TGTGCCAGCAGTTTTTCTCGGAATCATGGCTACACCTTC
TRBJ1-1 - - TRBV11-1 CASSSPWGRTEDMNTEAFF TGTGCCAGCAGCTCCCCATGGGGGCGGACGGAAGACATGAACACTGAAGCTTTCTTT
TRBJ1-5 - TRBD1 TRBV27 CASRTGDNQPQHF TGTGCCAGCAGGACAGGGGACAATCAGCCCCAGCATTTT
TRBJ2-7 - TRBD2 TRBV6-9 CASSYFEGAAGDEQYF TGTGCCAGCAGTTATTTCGAAGGAGCGGCGGGGGACGAGCAGTACTTC
TRBJ2-2 - - TRBV15 CATSQGPGELFF TGTGCCACCAGCCAGGGCCCCGGGGAGCTGTTTTTT